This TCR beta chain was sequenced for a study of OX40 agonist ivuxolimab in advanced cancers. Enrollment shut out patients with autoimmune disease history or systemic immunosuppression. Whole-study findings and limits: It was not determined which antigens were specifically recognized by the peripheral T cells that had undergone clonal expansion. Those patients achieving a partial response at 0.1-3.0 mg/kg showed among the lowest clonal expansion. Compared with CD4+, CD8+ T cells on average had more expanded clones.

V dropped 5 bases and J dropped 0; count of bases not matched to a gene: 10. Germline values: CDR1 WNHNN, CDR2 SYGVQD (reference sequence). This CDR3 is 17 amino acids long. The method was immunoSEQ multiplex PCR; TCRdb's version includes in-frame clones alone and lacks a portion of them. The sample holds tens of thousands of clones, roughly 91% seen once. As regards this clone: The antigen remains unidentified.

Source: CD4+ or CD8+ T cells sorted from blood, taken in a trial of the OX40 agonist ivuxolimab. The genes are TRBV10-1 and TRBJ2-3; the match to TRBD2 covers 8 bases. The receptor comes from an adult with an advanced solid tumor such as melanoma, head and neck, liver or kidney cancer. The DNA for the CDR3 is TGCGCCAGCAGTAGCGGGAGTTCGGGAACTAGCACAGATACGCAGTATTTT. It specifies CASSSGSSGTSTDTQYF.